This T cell receptor (beta chain) was captured in a study of sequential checkpoint blockade in melanoma. Study overall: Randomization was 1:1 between first-line nivolumab→ipilimumab and ipilimumab→nivolumab. After both sequences, patients received maintenance nivolumab.

The V and J ends lost 6 bases and 4 bases, in that order; junction bases with no gene match: 3. The CDR3 has 13 residues. The germline V gene has CDR1 SGHAT and CDR2 FQNNGV. Sample treatment: randomized to nivolumab then ipilimumab (arm A) or the reverse (arm B). From thawed PBMCs, live CD3+CD8+ cells negative for CD19 and CD56 were sorted. Measured with immunoSEQ multiplex PCR; TCRdb has only the in-frame clones, and not every one. Altogether about 20,000 clones are present, approximately 77% being singletons, with the ten largest covering over 20%. The material was CD8+ T cells sorted from blood (inferred from file names), obtained from a patient given nivolumab and ipilimumab in sequence. V usage is TRBV11-2 and J usage is TRBJ2-7; 10 nucleotides align to TRBD2. The TCR was taken from a human donor with melanoma. The CDR3 loop is CASSPGLAYEQYF. The CDR3 DNA sequence: TGTGCCAGCAGTCCGGGACTAGCGTACGAGCAGTACTTC. The whole variable domain, remainder taken from reference TRBV11-2 and TRBJ2-7, is EAGVAQSPRYKIIEKRQSVAFWCNPISGHATLYWYQQILGQGPKLLIQFQNNGVVDDSQLPKDRFSAERLKGVDSTLKIQPAKLEDSAVYLCASSPGLAYEQYFGPGTRLTVT.